Listed below are T cell receptor beta chains from one sample, sequenced in a study of preoperative IRX-2 immunotherapy in early breast cancer. Method: immunoSEQ multiplex PCR; TCRdb's copy keeps in-frame clones and lacks some. Of 10,000 to 15,000 clones in the sample, about nine tenths were seen once. The sample was collected from a patient treated with IRX-2 immunotherapy. The source of these receptors is a human donor with breast cancer. CDR3s include the opening cysteine and the closing phenylalanine or tryptophan. The D gene is left open where the match is weak. Size values are once, few and many counts, or a class for expanded clones, and some rows have none.

d_gene: .
abundance: once
v_gene: TRBV11-3
j_gene: TRBJ1-1
CDR3nt: TGTGCCAGCAGCTTAAGTTTTGCGAACACTGAAGCTTTCTTT
CDR3aa: CASSLSFANTEAFF

d_gene: .
abundance: few
v_gene: TRBV6-5
j_gene: TRBJ2-5
CDR3nt: TGTGCCAGCAGTTCGTTGGGGGGGCTAGGAGAGACCCAGTACTTC
CDR3aa: CASSSLGGLGETQYF

d_gene: TRBD2
abundance: .
v_gene: TRBV18
j_gene: TRBJ2-7
CDR3nt: TGTGCCAGCTCACCCGGGACTAGCGGGGGTAGTGAGCAGTACTTC
CDR3aa: CASSPGTSGGSEQYF

d_gene: .
abundance: .
v_gene: TRBV18
j_gene: TRBJ1-1
CDR3nt: TGTGCCAGCTCACAGGGAAATCTGAACACTGAAGCTTTCTTT
CDR3aa: CASSQGNLNTEAFF

d_gene: .
abundance: .
v_gene: TRBV25-1
j_gene: TRBJ1-1
CDR3nt: TGTGCCAGCACGCAGAACACTGAAGCTTTCTTT
CDR3aa: CASTQNTEAFF

d_gene: .
abundance: .
v_gene: TRBV6-1
j_gene: TRBJ2-3
CDR3nt: TGTGCCAGCAGTGAATTCGGGGGTAGCACAGATACGCAGTATTTT
CDR3aa: CASSEFGGSTDTQYF

d_gene: TRBD1
abundance: .
v_gene: TRBV6-5
j_gene: TRBJ2-1
CDR3nt: TGTGCCAGCAGTTACGATCCGGGACAGGGAAACAATGAGCAGTTCTTC
CDR3aa: CASSYDPGQGNNEQFF

d_gene: TRBD1
abundance: .
v_gene: TRBV19
j_gene: TRBJ2-3
CDR3nt: TGTGCCAGTAGTCCTCCGGACAGGAGAGATACGCAGTATTTT
CDR3aa: CASSPPDRRDTQYF

d_gene: TRBD1
abundance: .
v_gene: TRBV7-6
j_gene: TRBJ1-2
CDR3nt: TGTGCCAGCAGCCTAGGGACAGACTATGGCTACACCTTC
CDR3aa: CASSLGTDYGYTF

d_gene: .
abundance: .
v_gene: TRBV4-2
j_gene: TRBJ1-6
CDR3nt: TGTGCCAGCAGCCAAGCTCAGGGTCAGGGGAATTCACCCCTCCACTTT
CDR3aa: CASSQAQGQGNSPLHF

d_gene: .
abundance: .
v_gene: TRBV5-1
j_gene: TRBJ1-5
CDR3nt: TGCGCCAGCAGCTTGGCGGACGGGGCCAATCAGCCCCAGCATTTT
CDR3aa: CASSLADGANQPQHF

d_gene: .
abundance: .
v_gene: TRBV11-2
j_gene: TRBJ1-2
CDR3nt: TGTGCCAGCAGCTTAGATTCGGGGGGATTGAACTATGGCTACACCTTC
CDR3aa: CASSLDSGGLNYGYTF

d_gene: TRBD1
abundance: once
v_gene: TRBV29-1
j_gene: TRBJ2-1
CDR3nt: TGCAGCGTTGAAGCCACGGGACAGGGGCTCTACAATGAGCAGTTCTTC
CDR3aa: CSVEATGQGLYNEQFF

d_gene: .
abundance: .
v_gene: TRBV4-2
j_gene: TRBJ1-1
CDR3nt: TGTGCCAGCAGCCAAGTTGGTGGTCTCGCTGAAGCTTTCTTT
CDR3aa: CASSQVGGLAEAFF

d_gene: .
abundance: .
v_gene: TRBV10-2
j_gene: TRBJ2-7
CDR3nt: TGCGCCAGCAGTGAGTTTCAGGGGTACGAGCAGTACTTC
CDR3aa: CASSEFQGYEQYF

d_gene: TRBD2
abundance: .
v_gene: TRBV7-9
j_gene: TRBJ2-1
CDR3nt: TGTGCCAGCGGACTAGCGGGGGCCTACAATGAGCAGTTCTTC
CDR3aa: CASGLAGAYNEQFF

d_gene: .
abundance: .
v_gene: TRBV18
j_gene: TRBJ2-6
CDR3nt: TGTGCCAGCTCAGGGCAACCGGGGGCTGGGGCCAACGTCCTGACTTTC
CDR3aa: CASSGQPGAGANVLTF

d_gene: TRBD1
abundance: .
v_gene: TRBV11-2
j_gene: TRBJ1-3
CDR3nt: TGTGCCAGCAGCCGAGGGACAGCTGGAAACACCATATATTTT
CDR3aa: CASSRGTAGNTIYF

d_gene: TRBD1
abundance: .
v_gene: TRBV15
j_gene: TRBJ1-2
CDR3nt: TGTGCCACCAGCAGACGACAGGGTTTGCCTTATGGCTACACCTTC
CDR3aa: CATSRRQGLPYGYTF

d_gene: .
abundance: .
v_gene: TRBV4-2
j_gene: TRBJ1-2
CDR3nt: TGTGCCAGCAGCCAAGATTTTAGTGAAGGGAACACCTTC
CDR3aa: CASSQDFSEGNTF

d_gene: TRBD2
abundance: .
v_gene: TRBV7-6
j_gene: TRBJ2-2
CDR3nt: TGTGCCAGCAGCTTAACGTCAAAGACTAGCGGGGGATCCGGGGAGCTGTTTTTT
CDR3aa: CASSLTSKTSGGSGELFF

d_gene: TRBD1
abundance: .
v_gene: TRBV5-8
j_gene: TRBJ1-2
CDR3nt: TGTGCCAGCAGACCGACAGGGGGCCATGGCTACACCTTC
CDR3aa: CASRPTGGHGYTF

d_gene: TRBD1
abundance: .
v_gene: TRBV7-9
j_gene: TRBJ1-6
CDR3nt: TGTGCCAGCAGCCCCTCGGGACAGCGCTCACCCCTCCACTTT
CDR3aa: CASSPSGQRSPLHF

d_gene: .
abundance: .
v_gene: TRBV7-9
j_gene: TRBJ1-2
CDR3nt: TGTGCCAGCAGCCCGGACGGCTATGGCTACACCTTC
CDR3aa: CASSPDGYGYTF

d_gene: .
abundance: .
v_gene: TRBV2
j_gene: TRBJ2-2
CDR3nt: TGTGCCAGCAGTCCACCGAGCGGTTTGAGCGGGGAGCTGTTTTTT
CDR3aa: CASSPPSGLSGELFF

d_gene: .
abundance: .
v_gene: TRBV7-9
j_gene: TRBJ2-3
CDR3nt: TGTGCCAGCAGCTTAGCGGGACACCGAAACACAGATACGCAGTATTTT
CDR3aa: CASSLAGHRNTDTQYF

d_gene: TRBD2
abundance: .
v_gene: TRBV7-7
j_gene: TRBJ2-5
CDR3nt: TGTGCCAGCAGCTTAGCGTCACTAGCGGGGATAGAGACCCAGTACTTC
CDR3aa: CASSLASLAGIETQYF

d_gene: TRBD2
abundance: .
v_gene: TRBV5-1
j_gene: TRBJ2-5
CDR3nt: TGCGCCAGCAGCATATTGACTAGCGGGGGGGCAGAGACCCAGTACTTC
CDR3aa: CASSILTSGGAETQYF

d_gene: TRBD2
abundance: .
v_gene: TRBV7-2
j_gene: TRBJ2-1
CDR3nt: TGTGCCAGCATCCCCGTAGCGGGGGGCAGGAATGAGCAGTTCTTC
CDR3aa: CASIPVAGGRNEQFF

d_gene: .
abundance: .
v_gene: TRBV11-2
j_gene: TRBJ1-4
CDR3nt: TGTGCCAGCAGCTCCAGTGGGGGCGCGGCTAATGAAAAACTGTTTTTT
CDR3aa: CASSSSGGAANEKLFF

d_gene: .
abundance: .
v_gene: TRBV6-5
j_gene: TRBJ1-2
CDR3nt: TGTGCCAGCGGAGTAGGGACAGGCTACACCTTC
CDR3aa: CASGVGTGYTF

d_gene: .
abundance: .
v_gene: TRBV30
j_gene: TRBJ1-2
CDR3nt: TGTGCCTGGGGGGAGCTGGCCAGCGGCTACACCTTC
CDR3aa: CAWGELASGYTF

d_gene: .
abundance: .
v_gene: TRBV9
j_gene: TRBJ2-1
CDR3nt: TGTGCCAGCAGCGTAGAGGACAGTTCCTACAATGAGCAGTTCTTC
CDR3aa: CASSVEDSSYNEQFF

d_gene: TRBD1
abundance: once
v_gene: TRBV5-1
j_gene: TRBJ2-3
CDR3nt: TGCGCCAGCAGCCCCGGGACAGACATTTACCCTAGCACAGATACGCAGTATTTT
CDR3aa: CASSPGTDIYPSTDTQYF

d_gene: .
abundance: .
v_gene: TRBV6-1
j_gene: TRBJ2-6
CDR3nt: TGTGCCAGCAACCCGAGGGTAACTGGGGCCAACGTCCTGACTTTC
CDR3aa: CASNPRVTGANVLTF

d_gene: .
abundance: .
v_gene: TRBV19
j_gene: TRBJ1-2
CDR3nt: TGTGCCAGTAGTCAAACGGGGACAATGAGGGGAGGCTACACCTTC
CDR3aa: CASSQTGTMRGGYTF

d_gene: TRBD2
abundance: .
v_gene: TRBV27
j_gene: TRBJ2-1
CDR3nt: TGTGCCAGCAGTTTTAACGGGGGGGCCGGGGAGCAGTTCTTC
CDR3aa: CASSFNGGAGEQFF

d_gene: .
abundance: .
v_gene: TRBV28
j_gene: TRBJ2-4
CDR3nt: TGTGCCAGCAGTTTATCGCGGGGTTTAGCCAAAAACATTCAGTACTTC
CDR3aa: CASSLSRGLAKNIQYF

d_gene: .
abundance: .
v_gene: TRBV5-4
j_gene: TRBJ1-1
CDR3nt: TGTGCCAGCGGACAAACGACCCGCCGGGGGACTGAAGCTTTCTTT
CDR3aa: CASGQTTRRGTEAFF

d_gene: .
abundance: .
v_gene: TRBV11-2
j_gene: TRBJ1-2
CDR3nt: TGTGCCAGCAGCTTAGACCCCCAGTATGGCTACACCTTC
CDR3aa: CASSLDPQYGYTF

d_gene: .
abundance: .
v_gene: TRBV28
j_gene: TRBJ1-2
CDR3nt: TGTGCCAGCAGTCCAGGGAACTATGGCTACACCTTC
CDR3aa: CASSPGNYGYTF

d_gene: .
abundance: .
v_gene: TRBV29-1
j_gene: TRBJ2-1
CDR3nt: TGCAGCACCAGTTCAGGTTACAATGAGCAGTTCTTC
CDR3aa: CSTSSGYNEQFF

d_gene: TRBD1
abundance: .
v_gene: TRBV6-5
j_gene: TRBJ1-6
CDR3nt: TGTGCCAGCAGCCGGGACAGCAGATCACCCCTCCACTTT
CDR3aa: CASSRDSRSPLHF

d_gene: .
abundance: .
v_gene: TRBV11-2
j_gene: TRBJ1-2
CDR3nt: TGTGCCAGCAGCGTAGGCACATATGGCTACACCTTC
CDR3aa: CASSVGTYGYTF

d_gene: TRBD1
abundance: .
v_gene: TRBV13
j_gene: TRBJ2-3
CDR3nt: TGTGCCAGCAGCTCCTATTTGACAGGGGGCTTGACAGATACGCAGTATTTT
CDR3aa: CASSSYLTGGLTDTQYF

d_gene: .
abundance: .
v_gene: TRBV6-4
j_gene: TRBJ1-5
CDR3nt: TGTGCCAGCAGTTACAGTAGGGATCAGCCCCAGCATTTT
CDR3aa: CASSYSRDQPQHF

d_gene: TRBD2
abundance: .
v_gene: TRBV10-3
j_gene: TRBJ2-1
CDR3nt: TGTGCCATCAGTGAGTCGCTTAGCGGGGGGTCCTCCTACAATGAGCAGTTCTTC
CDR3aa: CAISESLSGGSSYNEQFF

d_gene: TRBD2
abundance: .
v_gene: TRBV2
j_gene: TRBJ2-3
CDR3nt: TGTGCCAGCAGTGAAGGACTAGCGGGGGGGTTGAATACGCAGTATTTT
CDR3aa: CASSEGLAGGLNTQYF

d_gene: .
abundance: .
v_gene: TRBV6-5
j_gene: TRBJ1-5
CDR3nt: TGTGCCAGCAGCCTTCGGGACCCCTCTAATCAGCCCCAGCATTTT
CDR3aa: CASSLRDPSNQPQHF

d_gene: .
abundance: .
v_gene: TRBV5-4
j_gene: TRBJ1-1
CDR3nt: TGTGCCAGCAGCTTGTGGCTAGGGGATACTGAAGCTTTCTTT
CDR3aa: CASSLWLGDTEAFF

d_gene: TRBD2
abundance: .
v_gene: TRBV5-4
j_gene: TRBJ2-2
CDR3nt: TGTGCCAGCAGCGCCCCGACTAGCGGATCGAACACCGGGGAGCTGTTTTTT
CDR3aa: CASSAPTSGSNTGELFF

d_gene: .
abundance: .
v_gene: TRBV5-5
j_gene: TRBJ1-6
CDR3nt: TGTGCCAGCAGCTTACACGGCGGCAGTCCCAATTCACCCCTCCACTTT
CDR3aa: CASSLHGGSPNSPLHF

d_gene: TRBD2
abundance: .
v_gene: TRBV7-8
j_gene: TRBJ2-7
CDR3nt: TGTGCCAGCAGCCGGGGACTACAGTCCTACGAGCAGTACTTC
CDR3aa: CASSRGLQSYEQYF

d_gene: .
abundance: medium-sized
v_gene: TRBV9
j_gene: TRBJ1-2
CDR3nt: TGTGCCAGCAGCGCCACCTCCGGGGGTGAGGTCCATGGCTACACCTTC
CDR3aa: CASSATSGGEVHGYTF

d_gene: .
abundance: .
v_gene: TRBV19
j_gene: TRBJ1-3
CDR3nt: TGTGCCAGTAGTATAGGGTCTCCGAGGAACTCTGGAAACACCATATATTTT
CDR3aa: CASSIGSPRNSGNTIYF

d_gene: TRBD1
abundance: .
v_gene: TRBV7-8
j_gene: TRBJ1-5
CDR3nt: TGTGCCAGCAGCTTAGGAACAGGGGACGTTCAGCCCCAGCATTTT
CDR3aa: CASSLGTGDVQPQHF

d_gene: .
abundance: .
v_gene: TRBV30
j_gene: TRBJ2-1
CDR3nt: TGTGCCTGGAGTGTAGGAGGGGGGGTATTTGGGGGGCCAGGGAATGAGCAGTTCTTC
CDR3aa: CAWSVGGGVFGGPGNEQFF